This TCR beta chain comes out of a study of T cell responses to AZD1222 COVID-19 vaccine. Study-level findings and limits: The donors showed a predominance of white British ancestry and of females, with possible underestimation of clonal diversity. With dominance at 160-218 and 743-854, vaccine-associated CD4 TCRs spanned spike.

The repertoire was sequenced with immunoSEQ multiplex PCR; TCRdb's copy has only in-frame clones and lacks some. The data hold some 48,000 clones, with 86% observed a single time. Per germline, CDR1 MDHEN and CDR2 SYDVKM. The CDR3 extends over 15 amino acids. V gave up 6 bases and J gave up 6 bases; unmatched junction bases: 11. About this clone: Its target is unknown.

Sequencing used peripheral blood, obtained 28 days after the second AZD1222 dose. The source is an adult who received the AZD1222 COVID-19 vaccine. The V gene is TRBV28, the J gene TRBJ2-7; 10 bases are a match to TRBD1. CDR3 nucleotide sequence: TGTGCCAGCAGACTCACCGGGACAGGGGTTACCGAGCAGTACTTC. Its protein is CASRLTGTGVTEQYF.